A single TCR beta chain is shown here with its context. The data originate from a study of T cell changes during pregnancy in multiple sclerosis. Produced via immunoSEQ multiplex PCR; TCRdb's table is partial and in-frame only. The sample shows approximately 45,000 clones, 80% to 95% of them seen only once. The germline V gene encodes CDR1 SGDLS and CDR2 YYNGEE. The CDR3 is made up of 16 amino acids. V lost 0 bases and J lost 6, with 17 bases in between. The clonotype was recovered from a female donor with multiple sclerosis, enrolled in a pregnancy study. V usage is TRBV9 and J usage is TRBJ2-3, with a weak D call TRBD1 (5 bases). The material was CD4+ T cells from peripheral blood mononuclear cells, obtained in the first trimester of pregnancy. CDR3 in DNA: TGTGCCAGCAGCGTAGGCCAGGGTCCCTTACCGGATACGCAGTATTTT. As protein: CASSVGQGPLPDTQYF.